In this sample, the clone carrying this T cell receptor (beta chain) turned up many times. The CDR3 regions of TCR beta were amplified from RNA transcripts. Initially, a first-round RT-PCR of the TCR CDR3 employed the HTBI primer set. TCRdb called the multiplex PCR reads again in MiXCR, with one record for every CDR3 protein. The sample yields around 420,000 distinct CDR3 sequences, 15% to 18% seen once. There are 16 residues in the CDR3. Germline V lookup: CDR1 MGHRA, CDR2 YSYEKL. V shed 5 bases and J shed 0 bases, with 15 bases lying between them. The record originates from a study of T cells in Graves' hyperthyroidism and ophthalmopathy.

The receptor's source is a woman younger than 30 with Graves' hyperthyroidism. This chain links TRBV4-1 with TRBJ2-3; the D call may be TRBD1 or TRBD2 (7 bases each). The sequencing input was blood. CDR3 bases: TGCGCCAGCAGCAAGCGGGACAGTCATAGCACAGATACGCAGTATTTT. Protein sequence: CASSKRDSHSTDTQYF.